The 7 T cell receptor beta chains below were found in one sample sequenced in a study of CD8+ T cells in alopecia areata. Once RNA had been extracted, it was reverse transcribed into cDNA to act as the sequencing template. TCRdb's copy holds only in-frame clones and misses some; the assay was immunoSEQ multiplex PCR. The profile shows 110,000 to 150,000 clones, about 51% of them singletons. The input for sequencing was CD4+ T cells sorted from blood, taken at week 0. The receptors originated from a human donor with alopecia areata.

This clone was recorded a few times. The chain employs TRBV10-3 and TRBJ1-5; tentative D call: TRBD1 (6 bases). Germline V gives CDR1 ENHRY, CDR2 SYGVKD. The CDR3 runs 14 residues. V gave up 5 bases and J gave up 4 bases, with 12 bases separating them. The CDR3 is CAISRDTLNQPQHF. In DNA form, the CDR3 reads TGTGCCATCAGTCGGGACACTTTAAATCAGCCCCAGCATTTT.

The chain is built from TRBV9 and TRBJ2-7; D ambiguous. Germline loops: CDR1 SGDLS, CDR2 YYNGEE. Trimming took off 0 bases at V and 3 bases at J, with 13 bases between the two ends. The CDR3 extends over 15 amino acids. The CDR3 is CASSVVPQPYYEQYF. The CDR3 nucleotides read TGTGCCAGCAGCGTAGTCCCCCAGCCATACTACGAGCAGTACTTC.

This clone was detected only a few times. The J gene is TRBJ1-2, the V gene TRBV7-3; TRBD1 agrees at 11 bases. Germline values: CDR1 SGHTA, CDR2 FQGTGA. V dropped 1 base and J dropped 2; count of bases not matched to a gene: 9. There are 18 residues in the CDR3. CDR3 sequence reads: CASSLMGRTGGDNYGYTF. The CDR3 region has the DNA TGTGCCAGCAGCTTAATGGGAAGGACAGGGGGCGACAACTATGGCTACACCTTC.

This clone was found a few times. This chain uses TRBV29-1 with TRBJ2-2, with D possibly being TRBD2 (6 bases). V lost 4 bases and J 1 base, leaving 13 bases between the germline ends. The CDR3 spans 15 residues. Germline CDR1 SQVTM, CDR2 ANQGSEA. The CDR3 nucleotides are TGCAGCGTTGTCCTCGCGGGGATGAACACCGGGGAGCTGTTTTTT. Its translation is CSVVLAGMNTGELFF.

The V call is TRBV5-1, the J call TRBJ1-1; D may be TRBD1 (5 bases). V shed 4 bases and J shed 1 base, with 8 bases lying between them. Germline CDR1 reads SGHRS; CDR2 reads YFSETQ. This CDR3 spans 13 amino acids. The CDR3 is CASSVTANTEAFF. Written as DNA, the CDR3 is TGCGCCAGCAGCGTGACAGCGAACACTGAAGCTTTCTTT.

The chain couples TRBV30 to TRBJ2-3; D is possibly TRBD2 (5 bases). Germline V CDR1 and CDR2: GTSNPN, SVGIG (reference sequence). The V end was cut by 7 bases, the J end by 0 bases, with 11 bases between. The CDR3 has 13 residues. Here the CDR3 DNA reads TGTGCCTTTGCGGGCCCTAGCACAGATACGCAGTATTTT. This translates into CAFAGPSTDTQYF.

The chain links TRBV30 to TRBJ2-1; D gene unclear. Looked up from germline, CDR1 is GTSNPN and CDR2 is SVGIG (reference sequence). The CDR3 spans 13 residues. Trimming took off 5 bases at V and 6 bases at J, with 14 bases between the two ends. CDR3 loop: CAWLQSAPNEQFF. The CDR3 nucleotides are TGTGCCTGGCTTCAATCGGCGCCCAATGAGCAGTTCTTC.